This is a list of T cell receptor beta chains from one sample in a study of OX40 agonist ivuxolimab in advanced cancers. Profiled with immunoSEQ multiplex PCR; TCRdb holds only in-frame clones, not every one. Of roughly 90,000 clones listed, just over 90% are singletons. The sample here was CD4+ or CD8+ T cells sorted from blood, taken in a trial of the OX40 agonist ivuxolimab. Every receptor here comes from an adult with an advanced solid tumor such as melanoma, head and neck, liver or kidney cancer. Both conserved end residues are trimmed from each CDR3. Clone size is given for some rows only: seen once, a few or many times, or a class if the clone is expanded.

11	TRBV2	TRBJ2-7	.	ASSRQGNYEQY
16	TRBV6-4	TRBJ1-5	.	ASSDGLNRGRPGQPQH
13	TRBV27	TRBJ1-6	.	ASSLSTGVNSPLH
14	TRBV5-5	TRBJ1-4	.	ASSLLPVTTNEKLF
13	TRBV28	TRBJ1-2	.	ASSFAGRVLYGYT
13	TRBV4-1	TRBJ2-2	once	ASSQGVAVSGELF
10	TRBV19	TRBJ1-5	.	ASRGTNQPQH
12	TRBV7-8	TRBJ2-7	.	ASSLTTGAYEQY
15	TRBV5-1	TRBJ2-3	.	ASSLGLAGGSTDTQY
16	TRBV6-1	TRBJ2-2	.	ASSDRSGLAGVTGELF
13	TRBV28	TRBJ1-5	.	ASSLDRGNNQPQH
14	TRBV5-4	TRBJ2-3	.	ASTIGLATSTDTQY
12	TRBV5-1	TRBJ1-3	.	ASSLEGTGNTIY
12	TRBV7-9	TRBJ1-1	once	ASSLGQKNTEAF
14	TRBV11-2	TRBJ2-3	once	ASKRGIRLTTDTQY